One sample yielded the 11 T cell receptor beta chains listed below, sequenced in a study of control samples from healthy donors and cancer patients. This table comes from immunoSEQ multiplex PCR, and its TCRdb copy is limited to in-frame clones, with some not included. The sample holds some 100,000 clones; roughly 92% are singletons and the top ten take around 3%. Sequencing was performed on blood. Every receptor here comes from a human donor in good health. The donor label of this sample is uncertain.

The chain uses TRBV24-1 and TRBJ1-2; TRBD1 matches 8 bases. V was clipped by 3 bases and J by 6 bases; unmatched bases: 5. The CDR3 is 14 residues long. CDR1 is KGHDR, CDR2 SFDVKD, per germline. DNA for the CDR3: TGTGCCACCAGTGATGAACAGGGGGTAGATGGCTACACCTTC. Translating gives CATSDEQGVDGYTF.

The rearrangement links TRBV7-2 to TRBJ1-2; 9 bases match TRBD1. CDR1 and CDR2 (germline): SGHTA, FQGNSA. V was clipped by 1 base and J by 4 bases; unmatched bases: 7. The CDR3 totals 16 residues. The CDR3 bases are TGTGCCAGCAGCTTAGACGGGACAGGGAGTGGCTATGGCTACACCTTC. It yields the protein CASSLDGTGSGYGYTF.

This clone was counted once. The gene calls are TRBV20-1 and TRBJ2-2; 7 positions agree with TRBD1. The germline V gene has CDR1 DFQATT and CDR2 SNEGSKA (reference sequence). This CDR3 has 14 residues. Losses at the gene ends were 3 bases for V and 4 bases for J; bases not matched to a gene: 5. CDR3 region: CSASLRTGTGELFF. As DNA, the CDR3 is TGCAGTGCTAGTCTGCGGACAGGCACCGGGGAGCTGTTTTTT.

Points on this clone: A junction end diverges from the germline sequence, so it may reflect a read error. The rearrangement joins TRBV7-7 to TRBJ2-1; 9 positions match TRBD2. The CDR3 has 16 residues. Germline values: CDR1 SSHAT, CDR2 FNYEAQ (reference sequence). The CDR3 sequence is CASSLGGGGARNEQFF. CDR3 DNA sequence: TGTGCTAGCAGCTTAGGTGGCGGGGGGGCCCGGAATGAGCAGTTCTTC.

The V and J genes are TRBV19 and TRBJ2-7; 7 bases agree with TRBD1. This CDR3 spans 15 amino acids. V shed 6 bases, J shed 4 bases, and the junction held 12 bases outside the gene matches. Germline lookup yields CDR1 LNHDA and CDR2 SQIVND (reference sequence). The CDR3 here is CASRRNTGDGYEQYF. CDR3 nucleotides: TGTGCCAGTAGGCGTAACACAGGGGACGGGTACGAGCAGTACTTC.

Worth noting for this clone: At one end, the junction sequence differs from germline, possibly due to a read error. The chain employs TRBV7-9 and TRBJ2-7, with 9 bases matching TRBD1. This CDR3 has 15 amino acids. Germline V gives CDR1 SEHNR, CDR2 FQNEAQ (reference sequence). CDR3 region: CVSSLEDRGAYEQYF. Written as DNA, the CDR3 is TGTGTCAGCAGCTTAGAGGACAGGGGTGCCTACGAGCAGTACTTC.

The chain links TRBV28 to TRBJ1-2; D is unclear. V was shortened by 4 bases and J by 3 bases, with 9 bases between the two germline ends. Germline CDR1 is MDHEN and CDR2 is SYDVKM. The CDR3 totals 13 residues. The CDR3 loop is CASSSGSYYGYTF. DNA of the CDR3: TGTGCCAGCAGTTCCGGGTCCTACTATGGCTACACCTTC.

The chain has TRBV9 and TRBJ1-5; a weak D match, TRBD1 (6 bases). The V end was cut by 1 base, the J end by 0 bases, with 14 bases between. The CDR3 covers 17 residues. The V gene's germline CDR1 is SGDLS and CDR2 YYNGEE. CDR3 coding DNA: TGTGCCAGCAGCGTAAACAGGGTAGGGGATAGCAATCAGCCCCAGCATTTT. Encoded protein: CASSVNRVGDSNQPQHF.

The J gene is TRBJ1-2, the V gene TRBV4-3; D might be TRBD1 (5 bases). Deletions cut 0 bases from V and 4 bases from J, with 15 bases between. Germline CDR1 LGHNA, CDR2 YSLEER. The CDR3 totals 16 residues. The CDR3 sequence: CASSQDTGARRYGYTF. The CDR3 DNA sequence: TGCGCCAGCAGCCAAGATACTGGGGCCAGACGCTATGGCTACACCTTC.

The table lists this clone with a count of one. The V and J genes are TRBV7-9 and TRBJ1-6, with D unresolved. The CDR3 sequence is 14 residues long. V was trimmed by 4 bases and J by 10 bases, leaving 14 bases between them. Germline V gene sequence: CDR1 SEHNR, CDR2 FQNEAQ (reference sequence). CDR3 protein: CASSSQSGSSPLHF. The CDR3 nucleotides read TGTGCCAGCAGCTCGCAAAGTGGTAGCTCACCCCTCCACTTT.

This clone has a handful of counts. The sample carries other DNA sequences with the same CDR3. CDR3 loop: CASSRGNTEAFF. DNA of the CDR3: TGTGCCAGTAGCCGGGGGAACACTGAAGCTTTCTTT. This chain joins TRBV19 and TRBJ1-1; D ambiguous. The germline CDR1 and CDR2 sequences are LNHDA and SQIVND (reference sequence). The V end was cut by 6 bases, the J end by 1 base, with 6 bases between. This CDR3 comprises 12 residues.